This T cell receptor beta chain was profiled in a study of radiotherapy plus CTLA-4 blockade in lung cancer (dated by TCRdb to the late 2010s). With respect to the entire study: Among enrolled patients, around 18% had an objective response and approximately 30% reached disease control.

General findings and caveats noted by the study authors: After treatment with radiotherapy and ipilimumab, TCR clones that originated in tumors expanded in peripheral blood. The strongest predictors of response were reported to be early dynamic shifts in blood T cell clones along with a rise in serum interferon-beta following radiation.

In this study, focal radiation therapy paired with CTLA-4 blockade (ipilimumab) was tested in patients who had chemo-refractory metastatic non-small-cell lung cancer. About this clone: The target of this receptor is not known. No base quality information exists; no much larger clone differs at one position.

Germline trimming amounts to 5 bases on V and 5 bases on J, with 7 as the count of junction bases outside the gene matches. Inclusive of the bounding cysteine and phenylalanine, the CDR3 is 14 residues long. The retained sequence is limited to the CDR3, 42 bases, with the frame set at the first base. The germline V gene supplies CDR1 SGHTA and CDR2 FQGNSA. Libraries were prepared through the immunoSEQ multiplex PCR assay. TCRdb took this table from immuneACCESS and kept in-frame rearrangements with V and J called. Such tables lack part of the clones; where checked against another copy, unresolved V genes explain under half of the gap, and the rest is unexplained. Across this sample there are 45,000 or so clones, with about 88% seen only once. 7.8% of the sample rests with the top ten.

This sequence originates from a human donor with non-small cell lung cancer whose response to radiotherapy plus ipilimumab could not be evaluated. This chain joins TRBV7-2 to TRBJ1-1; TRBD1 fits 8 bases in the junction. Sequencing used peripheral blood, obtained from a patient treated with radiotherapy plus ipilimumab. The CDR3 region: CASSIGQGWTEAFF. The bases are TGTGCCAGCAGCATCGGACAGGGTTGGACTGAAGCTTTCTTT.